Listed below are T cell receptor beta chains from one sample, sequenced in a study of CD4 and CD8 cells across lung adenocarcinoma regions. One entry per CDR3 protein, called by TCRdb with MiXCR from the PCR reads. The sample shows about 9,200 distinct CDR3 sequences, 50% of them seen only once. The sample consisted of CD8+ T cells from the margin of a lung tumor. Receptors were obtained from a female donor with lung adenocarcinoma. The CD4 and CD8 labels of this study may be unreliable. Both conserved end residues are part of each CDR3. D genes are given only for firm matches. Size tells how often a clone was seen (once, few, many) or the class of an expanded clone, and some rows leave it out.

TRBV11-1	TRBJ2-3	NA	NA	TGTGCCAGCAGCCCCGGACTCGGCACAGATACGCAGTATTTT	CASSPGLGTDTQYF
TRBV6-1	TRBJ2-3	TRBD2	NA	TGTGCCAGGGGGACTAGCGCCAAAAACATGCAGTATTTT	CARGTSAKNMQYF
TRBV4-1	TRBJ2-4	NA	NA	TGCGCCAGCAGCCAAGTTGGTGGTACCAACATTCAGTACTTC	CASSQVGGTNIQYF
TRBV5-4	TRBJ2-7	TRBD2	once	TGTGCCAGCAGCTTGTCAACTAGCGGGAGCACCTACGAGCAGTACTTC	CASSLSTSGSTYEQYF
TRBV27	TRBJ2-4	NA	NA	TGTGCGAGGCTTCGCCCCACAAACATTCAGTATTTC	CARLRPTNIQYF
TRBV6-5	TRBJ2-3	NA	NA	TGTGCCAGCAGTTACTCGATTGGTTTAGATACGCAGTATTTT	CASSYSIGLDTQYF
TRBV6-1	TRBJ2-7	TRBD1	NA	TGTGCCAGCAGCGGTACAGGGGCCGAGCAGTACTTC	CASSGTGAEQYF
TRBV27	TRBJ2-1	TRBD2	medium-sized	TGTGCCAGCAGTTGGACGGGACTAGCGGGAGGGTATGAGACGAATGAGCAGTTCTTC	CASSWTGLAGGYETNEQFF
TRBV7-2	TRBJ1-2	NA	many	TGTGCCAGCAGCTTAGTCGCGGCCGCGACCGGCATCTATGGCTACACCTTC	CASSLVAAATGIYGYTF
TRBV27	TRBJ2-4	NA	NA	TGTGCCAGCAGGGGGGAAAGAGTCAAAGATATGCAGTACTTT	CASRGERVKDMQYF
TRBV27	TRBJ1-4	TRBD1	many	TGTGCCAGCAGTCCCCAGACAGGGGGCCTTGAAAAACTGTTTTTT	CASSPQTGGLEKLFF
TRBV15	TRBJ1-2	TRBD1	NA	TGTGCCACCAGCAGGGGGACAGGGGGCAAAAACTATGGCTACACCTTC	CATSRGTGGKNYGYTF
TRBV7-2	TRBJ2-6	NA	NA	TGTGCCAGCAGCTTACAGGGCCTCCTACCTGGGGCCAACGTCCTGACTTTC	CASSLQGLLPGANVLTF
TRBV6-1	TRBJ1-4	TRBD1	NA	TGTGCCAGCAGAACCCGACAGGGTGCCGAAAAACTGTTTTTT	CASRTRQGAEKLFF
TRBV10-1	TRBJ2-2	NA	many	TGCGCCAGCAGTGAGTCGAAGAGACCGAACACCGGGGAGCTGTTTTTT	CASSESKRPNTGELFF
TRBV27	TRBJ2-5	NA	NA	TGTGCCAGCAGTCCGCGGAAGGGAGAGACCCAGTACTTC	CASSPRKGETQYF
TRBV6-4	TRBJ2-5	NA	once	TGTGCCGGGGGGGTCGGGGGCCGTGGCCCAGAGACCCAGTACTTC	CAGGVGGRGPETQYF
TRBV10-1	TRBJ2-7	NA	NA	TGCGCCAGCAGTGATCGGGGCTACGAGCAGTACTTC	CASSDRGYEQYF
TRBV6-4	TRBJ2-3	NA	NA	TGTGCCAGCAGTAGGGGGACTTTCACAGATACGCAGTATTTT	CASSRGTFTDTQYF
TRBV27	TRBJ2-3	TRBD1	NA	TGTGCCAGCAGTTTAAAGGGACAGTGGGCTAAAGATATGCAGTACTTT	CASSLKGQWAKDMQYF
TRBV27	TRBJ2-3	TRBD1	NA	TGTGCCAGCAGGCAGGGGGTGGGAGCCAAAAACATTCAGTATTTT	CASRQGVGAKNIQYF
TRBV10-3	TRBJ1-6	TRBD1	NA	TGTGCCATCAGTCAGGGGGCGCGTAATTCACCCCTCCACTTT	CAISQGARNSPLHF
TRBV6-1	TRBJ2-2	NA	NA	TGTGCCAGCACTGCTCTAGGCACAGGGACGCAGTTTTTT	CASTALGTGTQFF
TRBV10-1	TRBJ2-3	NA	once	TGCGCCAGCAGGCTCCGTGACACAGAGACCCAGTACTTT	CASRLRDTETQYF
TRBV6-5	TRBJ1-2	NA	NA	TGTGCCAGCAGTTATCGTGAGCAGGTCTATGGCTACACCTTC	CASSYREQVYGYTF
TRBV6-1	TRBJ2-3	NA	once	TGTGCCAGCAGCTCTGTTTCTTTCGAGGGGGTCGGGGGTTGTGGCAAAGAGACGCAGTATTTT	CASSSVSFEGVGGCGKETQYF
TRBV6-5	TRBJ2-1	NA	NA	TGTGCCAGCAGTAACGAACAGGGCGATGAGCAGTTCTTC	CASSNEQGDEQFF
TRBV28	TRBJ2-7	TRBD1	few	TGTGCCAGCAGGACAGGGGAATACGAGCAGTACTTC	CASRTGEYEQYF
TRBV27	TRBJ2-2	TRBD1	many	TGTGCCAGCAGTCCAGAGACAGGGGTCACCGGGGAGCTGTTTTTT	CASSPETGVTGELFF
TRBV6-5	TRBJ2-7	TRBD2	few	TGTGCCAGCAGTCACCAGACTAGCGGGTACTACGAGCAGTACTTC	CASSHQTSGYYEQYF
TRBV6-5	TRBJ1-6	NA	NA	TGTGCCAGCAGTTACTCGAACTTGTTGGGGGCGGTTGACAATTCACCCCTCCACTTT	CASSYSNLLGAVDNSPLHF
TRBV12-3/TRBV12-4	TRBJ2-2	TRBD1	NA	TGTGCCAGCAGTTTCTCCGGGACAGGTTTCACCGGGGAGCTGTTTTTT	CASSFSGTGFTGELFF
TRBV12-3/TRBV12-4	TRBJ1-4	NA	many	TGTGCCAGCAGTTTGACAGGAGTGGGAGATGAAAAACTGTTTTTT	CASSLTGVGDEKLFF
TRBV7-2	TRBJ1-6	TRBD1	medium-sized	TGTGCCAGCAGCTTAGGGACAGGGGGATATTCACCCCTCCACTTT	CASSLGTGGYSPLHF
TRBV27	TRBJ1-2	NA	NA	TGTGCCAGCAGTCCTGACAGTTCCTATGGCTACACCTTC	CASSPDSSYGYTF
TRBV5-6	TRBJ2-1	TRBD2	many	TGTGCCAGCAGCTTGCTGACTAGCGGGAATGAGCAGTTCTTC	CASSLLTSGNEQFF
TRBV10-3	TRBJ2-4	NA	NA	TGTGCGGGGAAGGGGGGGCGAGACCAAAACATTCAGTACTTC	CAGKGGRDQNIQYF
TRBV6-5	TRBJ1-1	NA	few	TGTGCCAGCAGTTTAACCGAACCAGGGTACACTGAAGCTTTCTTT	CASSLTEPGYTEAFF
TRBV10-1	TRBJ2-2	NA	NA	TGCGCCAGCAGTGAACTGGCGGGGAGCACCGGGGAGCTGTTTTTT	CASSELAGSTGELFF
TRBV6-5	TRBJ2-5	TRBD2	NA	TGTGCCAGCAGTTACTCAGGGGGACTAGCGGGAGGGTATGAGACCCAGTACTTC	CASSYSGGLAGGYETQYF
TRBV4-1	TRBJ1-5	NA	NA	TGCGCCAGCAGCCAAGAATGGGGCTGGGGATATCAGCCCCAGCATTTT	CASSQEWGWGYQPQHF
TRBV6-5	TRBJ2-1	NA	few	TGTGCCAGCAGTTACCGGGACAATGAGCAGTTCTTC	CASSYRDNEQFF
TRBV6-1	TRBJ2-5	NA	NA	TGTGCCGGGAGTGACGGGGGCCGTGACCCAGAGACGCAGTACTTC	CAGSDGGRDPETQYF
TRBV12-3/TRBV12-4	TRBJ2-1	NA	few	TGTGCCAGCAGTCCCGCGGGTGTTGAGCAGTTCTTC	CASSPAGVEQFF
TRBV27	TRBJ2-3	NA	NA	TGTGCCAGCAGTTTAAACTCAGTTACAGATACGCAGTACTTT	CASSLNSVTDTQYF
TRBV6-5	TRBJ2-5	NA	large	TGTGCCAGCTCCGAAGGGACCATAGAGACCCAGTACTTC	CASSEGTIETQYF